These T cell receptor beta chains were read from a single sample in a study of cytomegalovirus exposure and HLA in healthy donors. Measured with immunoSEQ multiplex PCR; TCRdb has only the in-frame clones, and not every one. The sample's table shows approximately 58,000 clones. Sequencing used PBMCs. The receptors were sampled from a woman in her late teens or twenties in good health and CMV-seronegative. CDR3s include the opening cysteine and the closing phenylalanine or tryptophan. Fields, in order: V gene, D gene, J gene, CDR3 protein, CDR3 DNA. D genes are given only for firm matches.

v_call: TRBV18; d_call: .; j_call: TRBJ1-2; cdr3_aa: CASSQGQGYGYTF; cdr3_nt: TGTGCCAGCTCACAGGGACAAGGATATGGCTACACCTTC
v_call: TRBV6-6; d_call: TRBD1; j_call: TRBJ1-6; cdr3_aa: CARSLTGAGNSPLHF; cdr3_nt: TGTGCCAGGTCACTTACAGGGGCTGGTAATTCACCCCTCCACTTT
v_call: TRBV10-3; d_call: TRBD1; j_call: TRBJ1-2; cdr3_aa: CASRRQGDNYGYTF; cdr3_nt: TGTGCCTCGAGACGGCAGGGGGATAACTATGGCTACACCTTC
v_call: TRBV15; d_call: .; j_call: TRBJ1-4; cdr3_aa: CATSSGGYEKLFF; cdr3_nt: TGTGCCACCAGCAGCGGGGGTTATGAAAAACTGTTTTTT
v_call: TRBV6-5; d_call: .; j_call: TRBJ2-7; cdr3_aa: CASSLQQGNEQYF; cdr3_nt: TGTGCCAGCAGTTTACAACAGGGAAACGAGCAGTACTTC
v_call: TRBV29-1; d_call: TRBD1; j_call: TRBJ1-1; cdr3_aa: CSVRRDSTNTEAFF; cdr3_nt: TGCAGCGTTCGTCGGGACAGCACGAACACTGAAGCTTTCTTT
v_call: TRBV5-6; d_call: TRBD1; j_call: TRBJ1-1; cdr3_aa: CASSLDVNRGAFF; cdr3_nt: TGTGCCAGCAGCTTGGATGTAAACAGGGGAGCTTTCTTT
v_call: TRBV15; d_call: .; j_call: TRBJ2-6; cdr3_aa: CATSRGAGANVLTF; cdr3_nt: TGTGCCACCAGCAGAGGAGCTGGGGCCAACGTCCTGACTTTC
v_call: TRBV4-2; d_call: .; j_call: TRBJ2-7; cdr3_aa: CASSQDNSGELPYEQYF; cdr3_nt: TGTGCCAGCAGCCAAGATAATTCGGGGGAACTCCCCTACGAGCAGTACTTC
v_call: TRBV20-1; d_call: .; j_call: TRBJ2-1; cdr3_aa: CSAGLDNEQFF; cdr3_nt: TGCAGTGCGGGACTGGACAATGAGCAGTTCTTC
v_call: TRBV25-1; d_call: .; j_call: TRBJ1-2; cdr3_aa: CASSELEGPDGYTF; cdr3_nt: TGTGCCAGCAGTGAATTGGAGGGGCCGGATGGCTACACCTTC
v_call: TRBV6-5; d_call: .; j_call: TRBJ1-5; cdr3_aa: CASSYSRGNQPQHF; cdr3_nt: TGTGCCAGCAGTTACTCGAGGGGGAATCAGCCCCAGCATTTT
v_call: TRBV6-4; d_call: .; j_call: TRBJ2-2; cdr3_aa: CASSLQGTGELFF; cdr3_nt: TGTGCCAGCAGTCTACAGGGAACCGGGGAGCTGTTTTTT
v_call: TRBV6-1; d_call: .; j_call: TRBJ2-3; cdr3_aa: CASSESQGLNTQYF; cdr3_nt: TGTGCCAGCAGTGAAAGTCAGGGGCTGAATACGCAGTATTTT
v_call: TRBV7-9; d_call: TRBD1; j_call: TRBJ2-7; cdr3_aa: CASSRRRDRGAYEQYF; cdr3_nt: TGTGCCAGCAGCCGAAGGCGGGACAGGGGAGCTTACGAGCAGTACTTC
v_call: TRBV7-9; d_call: TRBD2; j_call: TRBJ2-2; cdr3_aa: CASSSPLAGGNTGELFF; cdr3_nt: TGTGCCAGCAGCTCCCCCCTAGCGGGAGGGAACACCGGGGAGCTGTTTTTT
v_call: TRBV5-5; d_call: .; j_call: TRBJ2-2; cdr3_aa: CASSLWGPGELFF; cdr3_nt: TGTGCCAGCAGCTTGTGGGGGCCCGGGGAGCTGTTTTTT
v_call: TRBV4-1; d_call: .; j_call: TRBJ1-1; cdr3_aa: CASTPRGSHSLMNTEAFF; cdr3_nt: TGCGCCAGCACCCCCCGAGGAAGCCATAGCCTTATGAACACTGAAGCTTTCTTT
v_call: TRBV7-9; d_call: .; j_call: TRBJ1-4; cdr3_aa: CASSPPTGRLFF; cdr3_nt: TGTGCCAGCAGCCCTCCCACGGGGAGACTGTTTTTT
v_call: TRBV5-1; d_call: TRBD2; j_call: TRBJ2-7; cdr3_aa: CASSGPTSFSSYEQYF; cdr3_nt: TGCGCCAGCAGCGGACCGACTAGCTTCTCTTCCTACGAGCAGTACTTC
v_call: TRBV13; d_call: .; j_call: TRBJ2-1; cdr3_aa: CASSEATTNEQFF; cdr3_nt: TGTGCCAGCAGCGAGGCCACTACGAATGAGCAGTTCTTC
v_call: TRBV25-1; d_call: .; j_call: TRBJ2-5; cdr3_aa: CASTGETQYF; cdr3_nt: TGTGCCAGCACAGGGGAGACCCAGTACTTC
v_call: TRBV4-1; d_call: TRBD1; j_call: TRBJ1-1; cdr3_aa: CASSRAGTGMEAEAFF; cdr3_nt: TGCGCCAGCAGCCGAGCCGGGACAGGGATGGAAGCTGAAGCTTTCTTT
v_call: TRBV5-1; d_call: TRBD1; j_call: TRBJ2-7; cdr3_aa: CASQTGTAFYEQYF; cdr3_nt: TGCGCCAGCCAGACCGGGACAGCGTTCTACGAGCAGTACTTC
v_call: TRBV7-6; d_call: .; j_call: TRBJ2-5; cdr3_aa: CASSLAGGETQYF; cdr3_nt: TGTGCCAGCAGCTTAGCCGGGGGAGAGACCCAGTACTTC
v_call: TRBV7-6; d_call: .; j_call: TRBJ1-1; cdr3_aa: CASSSRYEAFF; cdr3_nt: TGTGCCAGCAGCTCCAGGTATGAAGCTTTCTTT
v_call: TRBV29-1; d_call: TRBD1; j_call: TRBJ2-7; cdr3_aa: CSVVFIKAGTGSLYEQYF; cdr3_nt: TGCAGCGTTGTGTTTATTAAGGCCGGGACAGGCTCGCTCTACGAGCAGTACTTC
v_call: TRBV7-9; d_call: .; j_call: TRBJ2-1; cdr3_aa: CASSLRYNEQFF; cdr3_nt: TGTGCCAGCAGCCTGCGATACAATGAGCAGTTCTTC
v_call: TRBV29-1; d_call: .; j_call: TRBJ1-4; cdr3_aa: CSVEEDNHEKLFF; cdr3_nt: TGCAGCGTTGAAGAGGACAACCATGAAAAACTGTTTTTT
v_call: TRBV11-3; d_call: .; j_call: TRBJ2-7; cdr3_aa: CASSLASEAYEQYF; cdr3_nt: TGTGCCAGCAGCTTGGCTAGCGAAGCCTACGAGCAGTACTTC
v_call: TRBV11-2; d_call: .; j_call: TRBJ1-1; cdr3_aa: CASSSGFTEAFF; cdr3_nt: TGTGCCAGCAGTTCAGGTTTCACTGAAGCTTTCTTT
v_call: TRBV9; d_call: TRBD1; j_call: TRBJ1-1; cdr3_aa: CASSEWDRVDTEAFF; cdr3_nt: TGTGCCAGCAGCGAATGGGACAGGGTCGACACTGAAGCTTTCTTT
v_call: TRBV4-1; d_call: .; j_call: TRBJ1-1; cdr3_aa: CASSRGGTANTEAFF; cdr3_nt: TGCGCCAGCAGCCGCGGAGGGACGGCGAACACTGAAGCTTTCTTT
v_call: TRBV5-6; d_call: TRBD1; j_call: TRBJ2-1; cdr3_aa: CASSPTGVADNEQFF; cdr3_nt: TGTGCCAGCAGCCCGACAGGGGTGGCCGACAATGAGCAGTTCTTC
v_call: TRBV5-1; d_call: .; j_call: TRBJ2-3; cdr3_aa: CASSLTRSTDTQYF; cdr3_nt: TGCGCCAGCAGCTTGACGAGAAGCACAGATACGCAGTATTTT
v_call: TRBV18; d_call: TRBD2; j_call: TRBJ2-3; cdr3_aa: CASSGGASGTDTQYF; cdr3_nt: TGTGCCAGCTCCGGGGGGGCTAGCGGCACAGATACGCAGTATTTT
v_call: TRBV11-2; d_call: TRBD1; j_call: TRBJ1-4; cdr3_aa: CASSFQGVSEKLFF; cdr3_nt: TGTGCCAGCAGCTTCCAGGGGGTTAGTGAAAAACTGTTTTTT
v_call: TRBV6-1; d_call: TRBD2; j_call: TRBJ2-1; cdr3_aa: CASSDAGLGGDEQFF; cdr3_nt: TGTGCCAGCAGTGACGCGGGACTAGGGGGAGATGAGCAGTTCTTC
v_call: TRBV19; d_call: .; j_call: TRBJ2-1; cdr3_aa: CASSMGQFDVLEQFF; cdr3_nt: TGTGCCAGTAGTATGGGGCAGTTCGATGTTCTTGAGCAGTTCTTC
v_call: TRBV30; d_call: .; j_call: TRBJ1-2; cdr3_aa: CAWIPGEGRWNYGYTF; cdr3_nt: TGTGCCTGGATCCCCGGTGAGGGGAGGTGGAACTATGGCTACACCTTC
v_call: TRBV11-3; d_call: TRBD1; j_call: TRBJ1-4; cdr3_aa: CASSPTGGSGRKLFF; cdr3_nt: TGTGCCAGCAGCCCAACAGGGGGCTCGGGAAGAAAACTGTTTTTT
v_call: TRBV6-1; d_call: .; j_call: TRBJ2-7; cdr3_aa: CASSGAGLNEQYF; cdr3_nt: TGTGCCAGCAGTGGCGCAGGGTTGAACGAGCAGTACTTC
v_call: TRBV27; d_call: .; j_call: TRBJ1-2; cdr3_aa: CASSNSMAGLLNGYTF; cdr3_nt: TGTGCCAGCAGTAACTCTATGGCAGGGTTGTTGAATGGCTACACCTTC
v_call: TRBV25-1; d_call: .; j_call: TRBJ2-3; cdr3_aa: CASSRGDYTDTQYF; cdr3_nt: TGTGCCAGCAGTCGGGGAGACTACACAGATACGCAGTATTTT
v_call: TRBV11-3; d_call: .; j_call: TRBJ1-6; cdr3_aa: CASSLSGSPLHF; cdr3_nt: TGTGCCAGCAGCTTAAGCGGATCACCCCTCCACTTT
v_call: TRBV28; d_call: .; j_call: TRBJ1-2; cdr3_aa: CASSFRTRAGGYTF; cdr3_nt: TGTGCCAGCAGTTTTCGGACAAGGGCTGGAGGCTACACCTTC
v_call: TRBV29-1; d_call: TRBD1; j_call: TRBJ1-1; cdr3_aa: CSVTGPGTGGPNTEAFF; cdr3_nt: TGCAGCGTCACTGGTCCCGGGACAGGGGGCCCGAACACTGAAGCTTTCTTT
v_call: TRBV30; d_call: .; j_call: TRBJ2-2; cdr3_aa: CAWSVEGVNTGELFF; cdr3_nt: TGTGCCTGGAGTGTAGAGGGGGTGAACACCGGGGAGCTGTTTTTT